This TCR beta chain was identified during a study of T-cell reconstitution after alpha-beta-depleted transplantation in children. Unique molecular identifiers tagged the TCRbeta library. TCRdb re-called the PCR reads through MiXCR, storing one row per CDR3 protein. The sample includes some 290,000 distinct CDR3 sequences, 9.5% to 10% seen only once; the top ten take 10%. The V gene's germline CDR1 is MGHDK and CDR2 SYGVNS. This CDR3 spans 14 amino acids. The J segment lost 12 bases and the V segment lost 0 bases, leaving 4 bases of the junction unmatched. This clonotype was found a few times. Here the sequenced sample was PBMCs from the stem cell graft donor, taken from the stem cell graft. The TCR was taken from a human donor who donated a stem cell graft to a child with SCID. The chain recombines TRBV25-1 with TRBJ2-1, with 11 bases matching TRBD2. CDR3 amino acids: CASSEYSLAGGQFF. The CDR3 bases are TGTGCCAGCAGTGAATATTCGCTAGCGGGGGGGCAGTTCTTC.